Below, one T cell receptor (beta chain) is given with its context. Its target is unknown. This entry belongs to a study of blood T cells in healthy people across ages. Then a second PCR, running about 6 to 11 cycles, was carried out with a sample-barcoded 5' primer and a J-beta primer mix. TCRdb reprocessed the 5' RACE reads via MiXCR and lists one record per CDR3 protein. The table includes some 670,000 distinct CDR3 sequences, approximately 52% detected once. Study-wide points: Leaving the PBMCs unsorted stopped any conclusive comparison of naive versus antigen-experienced cells. Per million T cells, TCR beta diversity dropped roughly linearly as age increased.

Isolation yielded PBMCs, at least 6.5 million per sample, in every case. Between the trimmed V and J ends, which lost 7 bases and 0 bases, there was a span of 7 bases. The CDR3 covers 12 residues. In germline, CDR1 is MNHEY, CDR2 SVGEGT. This TCR was recovered from a woman older than 75 in good health. This chain connects TRBV6-2 or TRBV6-3 to TRBJ2-7, with D possibly being TRBD2 (6 bases). The sequenced material came from blood. CDR3 in DNA: TGTGCCAGCACGGGACTCTCCTACGAGCAGTACTTC. Its translation is CASTGLSYEQYF.